One sample yielded the 22 T cell receptor beta chains listed below, sequenced in a study of blood T cells in healthy people across ages. A second 7 to 11 cycle PCR used barcoded and J-beta primers. TCRdb itself ran the 5' RACE reads through MiXCR, one entry per CDR3 protein. The data show about 1 million distinct CDR3 sequences, with 40% to 45% seen just once and around 18% held by the top ten. Material: blood. These receptors originate from a woman aged 55-70 years in good health.

This chain uses TRBV3-1 with TRBJ2-1; 10 nucleotides match TRBD1. V lost 2 bases to trimming and J lost 10 bases; unmatched junction nucleotides: 20. Germline V gene lookup returns CDR1 LGHDT and CDR2 YNNKEL (reference sequence). The CDR3 is 19 amino acids. CDR3 bases: TGTGCCAGCAGCCAAATTGTGGGACAGGGGAGGGGAAGGCGGGACGAGCAGTTCTTC. Residues: CASSQIVGQGRGRRDEQFF.

The V gene is TRBV6-6, the J gene TRBJ2-5; D gene ambiguous. Germline CDR1 reads MNHNY; CDR2 reads SVGAGI (reference sequence). The germline V and J ends were trimmed by 6 bases and 5 bases, with 13 bases remaining between them. This CDR3 is built from 13 residues. The CDR3 DNA reads TGTGCCAGCAGCCCTTCTAACGGGGAGACCCAGTACTTC. Translation gives CASSPSNGETQYF.

The chain is built from TRBV5-5 and TRBJ2-1; 14 bases are shared with TRBD2. The CDR3 covers 16 residues. Germline V lookup: CDR1 SGHKS, CDR2 YYEKEE (reference sequence). V lost 4 bases to trimming and J lost 5 bases; unmatched junction nucleotides: 5. CDR3 amino acids: CASSLTSGGAHNEQFF. In DNA, the CDR3 is TGTGCCAGCAGCCTGACTAGCGGGGGGGCGCACAATGAGCAGTTCTTC.

This clonotype turned up a few times. The chain employs TRBV13 and TRBJ2-3, with D perhaps TRBD1 (6 bases). V lost 5 bases and J lost 0, with 27 bases in between. The germline CDR1 and CDR2 sequences are PRHDT and FYEKMQ (reference sequence). CDR3 length: 20 amino acids. CDR3 sequence reads: CASSPRWDIQEAPSTDTQYF. Here the CDR3 DNA reads TGTGCCAGCAGCCCTAGGTGGGACATTCAGGAGGCGCCCAGCACAGATACGCAGTATTTT.

The chain carries TRBV15 and TRBJ2-1; 7 bases map to TRBD2. V was pared by 8 bases and J by 3 bases, with 4 bases of the junction left unmatched. Per the germline V gene, CDR1 is LNHNV and CDR2 is YYDKDF (reference sequence). The CDR3 runs 13 residues. The CDR3 sequence is CATRGDYYNEQFF. The CDR3, as DNA: TGTGCCACCCGGGGGGATTACTACAATGAGCAGTTCTTC.

This rearrangement joins TRBV6-5 to TRBJ1-2; 9 bases agree with TRBD1. Germline CDR1 reads MNHEY; CDR2 reads SVGAGI. The CDR3 has 13 residues. Trimming removed 6 bases from V and 4 bases from J; junction bases left unmatched: 3. CDR3 in amino acids: CASSRTGAYGYTF. In DNA form, the CDR3 reads TGTGCCAGCAGCCGGACAGGGGCCTATGGCTACACCTTC.

V usage is TRBV7-3 and J usage is TRBJ2-1; 14 nucleotides match TRBD2. Germline values: CDR1 SGHTA, CDR2 FQGTGA. The CDR3 has 14 residues. With V trimmed by 5 bases and J by 15 bases, 9 bases remained unmatched. CDR3 residues: CASSPPGLAGAAFF. The CDR3, as DNA: TGTGCCAGCAGCCCACCGGGACTAGCGGGAGCGGCGTTCTTC.

The genes are TRBV12-3 or TRBV12-4 and TRBJ1-1; TRBD1 might be the D (5 bases). CDR3 length equals 15 residues. V lost 6 bases, J lost 5 bases, and 19 bases lay in between. CDR3 region: CASRLDNYFYTEAFF. The CDR3 DNA is TGTGCCAGCAGGTTGGACAATTATTTCTATACTGAAGCTTTCTTT.

This clonotype was seen a few times. The chain recombines TRBV6-5 with TRBJ2-1, with 8 bases aligning to TRBD2. CDR3 length equals 15 residues. The V gene's germline CDR1 is MNHEY and CDR2 SVGAGI. The ends lost 6 bases at V and 3 bases at J; junction bases unmatched: 7. The CDR3 here is CASSYSGANYNEQFF. In nucleotides, the CDR3 is TGTGCCAGCAGCTATAGCGGGGCGAACTACAATGAGCAGTTCTTC.

The chain uses TRBV5-4 and TRBJ2-4; D uncertain. The DNA matches TRBJ2-5 better at its end, which makes the J call doubtful. The CDR3 sequence is 13 residues long. The germline CDR1 and CDR2 sequences are SGHNT and YYREEE (reference sequence). The CDR3 reads CASSLEVMETQYF. CDR3 coding DNA: TGTGCCAGCAGCTTGGAAGTTATGGAGACCCAGTACTTC.

This clonotype has a handful of counts. V gene TRBV6-1 combines with J gene TRBJ2-4, with D possibly TRBD2 on 6 matching bases. Deletions cut 0 bases from V and 6 bases from J, with 12 bases between. This CDR3 comprises 15 residues. Germline values: CDR1 MNHNS, CDR2 SASEGT. CDR3: CASSEALAPPNIQYF. The CDR3 DNA reads TGTGCCAGCAGTGAAGCCCTAGCGCCTCCAAACATTCAGTACTTC.

The chain has TRBV20-1 and TRBJ2-5; D might be TRBD1 (5 bases). V lost 6 bases, J lost 2 bases, and 16 bases lay in between. Germline lookup yields CDR1 DFQATT and CDR2 SNEGSKA (reference sequence). CDR3 length equals 14 residues. DNA for the CDR3: TGCAGTGCCCCAACCGGACAAATTCAAGAGACCCAGTACTTC. It translates to CSAPTGQIQETQYF.

This clonotype has only a few counts. The CDR3 nucleotides are TGTGCCAGCGGAAAGGCAGGGGGTCCTTTCTATGGCTACACCTTC. Translation: CASGKAGGPFYGYTF. The chain couples TRBV6-5 to TRBJ1-2, with TRBD1 identical over 7 bases. The V segment lost 8 bases and the J segment 4 bases; nucleotides outside the gene matches: 13. There are 15 residues in the CDR3. CDR1 is MNHEY and CDR2 is SVGAGI in the germline V gene.

This chain links TRBV6-5 with TRBJ2-7, with D perhaps matching TRBD2 (5 bases). Germline V lookup: CDR1 MNHEY, CDR2 SVGAGI. Trimming left V 5 bases short and J 6 bases short, with 20 bases between. The CDR3 runs to 15 residues. CDR3 sequence: CASSPSSSQVGEQYF. CDR3 in DNA: TGTGCCAGCAGTCCTAGCTCCTCCCAAGTGGGCGAGCAGTACTTC.

The V gene is TRBV28, the J gene TRBJ2-3; D may be TRBD2 (7 bases). The CDR3 sequence is 15 residues long. V was clipped by 4 bases and J by 4 bases, with 15 bases between them. Germline V gene sequence: CDR1 MDHEN, CDR2 SYDVKM. The CDR3 region is CASSSERGAADTQYF. For the CDR3, the DNA is TGTGCCAGCAGTTCCGAACGGGGGGCCGCAGATACGCAGTATTTT. The entire variable domain, with the rest obtained from reference TRBV28 and TRBJ2-3, is as follows: DVKVTQSSRYLVKRTGEKVFLECVQDMDHENMFWYRQDPGLGLRLIYFSYDVKMKEKGDIPEGYSVSREKKERFSLILESASTNQTSMYLCASSSERGAADTQYFGPGTRLTVL.

This clonotype was seen a handful of times. The rearrangement joins TRBV2 to TRBJ2-7; D gene unclear. There are 12 residues in the CDR3. Germline assignment: CDR1 SNHLY and CDR2 FYNNEI. Deletions cut 7 bases from V and 9 bases from J, with 16 bases between. In DNA form, the CDR3 reads TGTGCCAGCAAACCTTTAGCCGCGGCGCAGTACTTC. Translated: CASKPLAAAQYF.

The chain links TRBV11-2 to TRBJ2-6; possible D gene TRBD2, 6 bases. The CDR3 totals 19 residues. Germline CDR1 SGHAT, CDR2 FQNNGV. V was shortened by 3 bases and J by 0 bases, with 18 bases between the two germline ends. CDR3 nucleotides: TGTGCCAGCAGCTTTAGCGGAGGCCCCGTTACCTCTGGGGCCAACGTCCTGACTTTC. It encodes CASSFSGGPVTSGANVLTF.

The V and J genes are TRBV12-3 or TRBV12-4 and TRBJ2-3; D not resolved. This CDR3 is 13 amino acids long. Trimming took off 3 bases at V and 6 bases at J, with 10 bases between the two ends. The CDR3 DNA sequence: TGTGCCAGCAGTTTCTCCGTTTCGGATACGCAGTATTTT. It encodes CASSFSVSDTQYF.

This clonotype was counted a few times. The chain couples TRBV20-1 to TRBJ1-4; 9 bases match TRBD1. The CDR3 is 13 residues long. Trimming cost V 3 bases and J 8 bases; bases outside gene matches: 4. CDR1 DFQATT and CDR2 SNEGSKA come from the germline V gene (reference sequence). CDR3 sequence: CSARGTGYEKLFF. CDR3 nucleotides: TGCAGTGCTAGGGGGACAGGGTACGAAAAACTGTTTTTT.

J is TRBJ1-2 and V is TRBV28; D perhaps matches TRBD1 (5 bases). V was clipped by 5 bases and J by 4 bases, with 8 bases between them. Germline V gene data show CDR1 as MDHEN and CDR2 as SYDVKM. The CDR3 sequence is 12 residues long. CDR3 DNA sequence: TGTGCCAGCAGTGACAGTCTCTATGGCTACACCTTC. Translated: CASSDSLYGYTF.

The chain has TRBV4-3 and TRBJ1-5; TRBD1 aligns across 9 bases. Trimming at V came to 0 bases and at J to 5 bases, leaving 2 bases not matched to a gene. The CDR3 extends over 15 amino acids. Germline V CDR1 and CDR2: LGHNA, YSLEER. The CDR3 DNA sequence: TGCGCCAGCAGCCAAGAAAGGGACAGGGATCAGCCCCAGCATTTT. Protein sequence: CASSQERDRDQPQHF.

The table lists this clonotype with a few counts. The rearrangement joins TRBV6-1 to TRBJ2-5; TRBD1 matches at 7 bases. Looked up from germline, CDR1 is MNHNS and CDR2 is SASEGT. Trimming at V came to 1 base and at J to 9 bases, leaving 5 bases not matched to a gene. The CDR3 covers 13 residues. CDR3 sequence reads: CASSEGITGAQYF. CDR3 bases: TGTGCCAGCAGTGAAGGGATTACAGGGGCCCAGTACTTC.